Listed below are T cell receptor beta chains from one sample, sequenced in a study of control samples from healthy donors and cancer patients. The repertoire was sequenced with immunoSEQ multiplex PCR; TCRdb's copy has only in-frame clones and lacks some. The sample gives about 230,000 clones, about four fifths of which show up once; 13% is in the top ten. Material for sequencing was PBMCs. The receptors here all came from a woman aged 60 to 75 with lung cancer. CDR3s include the opening cysteine and the closing phenylalanine or tryptophan. D genes are given only for firm matches. Size values are once, few and many counts, or a class for expanded clones, and some rows have none.

>-|TRBV7-8|TRBJ1-2|-
TGTGCCAGCAGCTTAACCGGGAAGCGGGCCTATGGCTACACCTTC
CASSLTGKRAYGYTF
>-|TRBV30|TRBJ2-1|-
TGTGCCTGGAATGTCAGGGGACTACAGAGTGGCAATGAGCAGTTCTTC
CAWNVRGLQSGNEQFF
>-|TRBV3-1/TRBV3-2|TRBJ1-2|once
TGTGCCAGCAGCCTTCAACCCCTATCGGGGGCGCGGGGCTACACCTTC
CASSLQPLSGARGYTF
>-|TRBV30|TRBJ2-3|once
TGTGCCTTCCATCGTGGGAGAAGCACAGATACGCAGTATTTT
CAFHRGRSTDTQYF
>-|TRBV5-1|TRBJ2-5|-
TGCGCCAGCAGCGCGGACCCTACCCGGGAGACCCAGTACTTC
CASSADPTRETQYF
>TRBD2|TRBV5-6|TRBJ2-2|-
TGTGCCAGCAGCTTCCTAGCGGGAGTGGGGGCCGGGGAGCTGTTTTTT
CASSFLAGVGAGELFF
>-|TRBV3-1/TRBV3-2|TRBJ1-3|few
TGTGCCAGCAGCCCGAGTTACGGAAACACCATATATTTT
CASSPSYGNTIYF
>-|TRBV2|TRBJ1-2|-
TGTGCCAGCAGTGGGCGGCAGAGGGCTAACTATGGCTACACCTTC
CASSGRQRANYGYTF
>TRBD2|TRBV5-1|TRBJ2-3|-
TGCGCCAGCAGCCCCCCACTAGCGGGGACCAGCACAGATACGCAGTATTTT
CASSPPLAGTSTDTQYF
>TRBD1|TRBV6-5|TRBJ2-1|-
TGTGCCAGCAGTTACTCTGGACAGGGTAACAATGAGCAGTTCTTC
CASSYSGQGNNEQFF
>TRBD2|TRBV29-1|TRBJ2-3|-
TGCAGCGTTGCCCTTAGCGGGGGGACAGATACGCAGTATTTT
CSVALSGGTDTQYF
>TRBD1|TRBV18|TRBJ2-1|-
TGTGCCAGCTCACCCGGGACAGGGGCAGGGAATGAGCAGTTCTTC
CASSPGTGAGNEQFF
>TRBD1|TRBV5-1|TRBJ2-3|-
TGCGCCAGCAGCATGGGACAGGGGGTGACAGATACGCAGTATTTT
CASSMGQGVTDTQYF
>-|TRBV5-6|TRBJ1-3|-
TGTGCCAGCAGCCCCGCGCTGACTCGCGGAAACACCATATATTTT
CASSPALTRGNTIYF
>TRBD1|TRBV19|TRBJ2-7|-
TGTGCCAGTAGGTCGGGACAGGGCTACGAGCAGTACTTC
CASRSGQGYEQYF
>-|TRBV29-1|TRBJ1-4|few
TGCAGCGTTGAAGATCTTGCAAGGAAACTGTTTTTT
CSVEDLARKLFF
>TRBD1|TRBV3-1/TRBV3-2|TRBJ2-4|once
TGTGCCAGCAGCCAAGGGGCGGCAGGGGGAGCCAAAAACATTCAGTACTTC
CASSQGAAGGAKNIQYF
>TRBD1|TRBV6-1|TRBJ1-2|-
TGTGCCAGCAGTGAAGCCGGGACAGGGTTAACTGGCTACACCTTC
CASSEAGTGLTGYTF
>-|TRBV10-3|TRBJ1-2|-
TGTGCCATCAGTGAGTCAGGGGCGAACTATGGCCACACCTTC
CAISESGANYGHTF
>TRBD1|TRBV7-9|TRBJ2-7|-
TGTGCCAGCAGCCGTGAATTAGACAGGGCTGGGCAGTACTTC
CASSRELDRAGQYF
>TRBD1|TRBV4-2|TRBJ2-3|few
TGTGCCAGCAGCCCGGACGGGACAGGGATAGATACGCAGTATTTT
CASSPDGTGIDTQYF
>-|TRBV5-4|TRBJ1-5|-
TGTGCCAGCAGCTTGGGCGGGTACAATCAGCCCCAGCATTTT
CASSLGGYNQPQHF
>TRBD1|TRBV13|TRBJ1-2|-
TGTGCCAGCAGCTTACAGGGGGGCTATGGCTACACCTTC
CASSLQGGYGYTF
>-|TRBV27|TRBJ2-7|-
TGTGCCAGCAGTTTGGGGGCAGGGAAATACGAGCAGTACTTC
CASSLGAGKYEQYF
>-|TRBV6-6|TRBJ1-4|few
TGTGCCAGCAGTTACGGCGGAAAGAATGAAAAACTGTTTTTT
CASSYGGKNEKLFF
>TRBD1|TRBV5-5|TRBJ1-1|once
TGTGCCAGCAGCTTGACAGGGGGCCGAACTGAAGCTTTCTTT
CASSLTGGRTEAFF
>-|TRBV5-8|TRBJ2-7|-
TGTGCCAGCAGCTTGGCGGGGGGCGCTAAGAACGAGCAGTACTTC
CASSLAGGAKNEQYF
>TRBD1|TRBV7-8|TRBJ1-5|-
TGTGCCAGCAGCCCGGGACAGCATAGCAATCAGCCCCAGCATTTT
CASSPGQHSNQPQHF
>-|TRBV3-1/TRBV3-2|TRBJ1-1|-
TGTGCCAGCAGCCAACCCCAGGGAAACACTGAAGCTTTCTTT
CASSQPQGNTEAFF
>-|TRBV5-8|TRBJ2-7|-
TGTGCCAGCAGCTTGGAAAACAGGAAAATCTCCTACGAGCAGTACTTC
CASSLENRKISYEQYF
>TRBD2|TRBV18|TRBJ2-4|-
TGTGCCAGCTCACCCGGACTAGCGGGGGGGACCAAAAACATTCAGTACTTC
CASSPGLAGGTKNIQYF
>-|TRBV5-1|TRBJ2-6|once
TGCGCCAGCAGCTTGGGTGTAGGGGACTCTGGGGCCAACGTCCTGACTTTC
CASSLGVGDSGANVLTF
>TRBD1|TRBV11-3|TRBJ1-1|-
TGTGCCAGCAGCTTGTCAGGGGGCAACACTGAAGCTTTCTTT
CASSLSGGNTEAFF
>-|TRBV3-1/TRBV3-2|TRBJ1-4|-
TGTGCCAGCAGCCAAGGAACAGTTCCTAATGAAAAACTGTTTTTT
CASSQGTVPNEKLFF
>-|TRBV29-1|TRBJ2-3|-
TGCAGCGGCAGCGGCGGCAGGCCGACTGATACGCAGTATTTT
CSGSGGRPTDTQYF
>-|TRBV5-1|TRBJ2-7|-
TGCGCCAGCAGCTTGCAGGGGCCCAACGAGCAGTACTTC
CASSLQGPNEQYF
>-|TRBV5-1|TRBJ2-2|-
TGCGCCAGCGGGGAGACAACGAACACCGGGGAGCTGTTTTTT
CASGETTNTGELFF
>-|TRBV11-2|TRBJ1-5|-
TGTGCCAGCAGCCCACACCTCGGCCAGCCCCAGCATTTT
CASSPHLGQPQHF
>-|TRBV19|TRBJ1-1|-
TGTGCCAGTAAATGGATTAACACTGAAGCTTTCTTT
CASKWINTEAFF
>-|TRBV3-1/TRBV3-2|TRBJ1-1|-
TGTGCCAGCAGCCAAGATTCCCGGTCTGAAGCTTTCTTT
CASSQDSRSEAFF
>TRBD2|TRBV5-6|TRBJ2-1|-
TGTGCCAGCACCCTAGAGCGGGGGGTGTACAATGAGCAGTTCTTC
CASTLERGVYNEQFF
>-|TRBV5-1|TRBJ1-1|-
TGCGCCAGCAGCTTGGGAACAGCCCTGGAAACTGAAGCTTTCTTT
CASSLGTALETEAFF
>-|TRBV21-1|TRBJ2-7|-
TGTGCCAGCAGCAAAAATCGACAGGGGAGCTCCTACGAGCAGTACTTC
CASSKNRQGSSYEQYF
>TRBD2|TRBV6-4|TRBJ2-3|-
TGTGCCAGCAGTGGGGAGCGGGGAGGTACGCAGTATTTT
CASSGERGGTQYF
>-|TRBV11-2|TRBJ2-2|-
TGTGCCAGCAGCTTAGTTTTAGGGCGTCTCCAGGAGCCCGGGGAGCTGTTTTTT
CASSLVLGRLQEPGELFF
>-|TRBV7-3|TRBJ1-1|-
TGTGCCAGCAGCTTAATTTCGGGTCCTTACACTGAAGCTTTCTTT
CASSLISGPYTEAFF
>TRBD1|TRBV3-1/TRBV3-2|TRBJ1-5|few
TGTGCCAGCAGCCAAGGCCTACCCGTGGGACAGGGCAATCAGCCCCAGCATTTT
CASSQGLPVGQGNQPQHF
>-|TRBV7-2|TRBJ1-2|-
TGTGCCAGCAGCTTAGGAGTCAGGGGCTATGGCTACACCTTC
CASSLGVRGYGYTF
>TRBD2|TRBV11-2|TRBJ2-7|-
TGTGCCAGCAGCTTAGGACTAGCCAAGTCCTACGAGCAGTACTTC
CASSLGLAKSYEQYF
>TRBD1|TRBV29-1|TRBJ1-5|-
TGCAGCGTCTTGGCAGGGGGCTCCAATCAGCCCCAGCATTTT
CSVLAGGSNQPQHF
>-|TRBV10-3|TRBJ2-2|-
TGTGCCATCACCGAGGCAGGCTACACCGGGGAGCTGTTTTTT
CAITEAGYTGELFF
>TRBD1|TRBV2|TRBJ1-5|few
TGTGCCAGCAGCGAACAGGGGGCTGGGCAGCCCCAGCATTTT
CASSEQGAGQPQHF
>-|TRBV2|TRBJ2-3|-
TGTGCCAGCAGTGATGTCGGGCGCACAGATACGCAGTATTTT
CASSDVGRTDTQYF
>-|TRBV27|TRBJ2-7|-
TGTGCCAGCAGTTCCTACTTCCCCCTCGAGCAGTACTTC
CASSSYFPLEQYF
>TRBD1|TRBV5-1|TRBJ2-1|-
TGCGCCAGCAGCCGGCAGGGGGCTTACAATGAGCAGTTCTTC
CASSRQGAYNEQFF
>-|TRBV7-9|TRBJ2-3|-
TGTGCCAGCAGCTTAGCGGGGAGCACAGATACGCAGTATTTT
CASSLAGSTDTQYF
>-|TRBV6-5|TRBJ2-3|once
TGTGCCAGCCGGGACTTACTTATCACAGATACGCAGTATTTT
CASRDLLITDTQYF
>TRBD1|TRBV5-1|TRBJ2-5|-
TGCGCCAGCAGCCCTCCGGGACAGGGGGCCCAGGGTGCCCAGTACTTC
CASSPPGQGAQGAQYF
>-|TRBV21-1|TRBJ1-2|once
TGTGCCACCTCCAGGCGGTTAGTGGGAGGCTACACCTTC
CATSRRLVGGYTF
>-|TRBV20-1|TRBJ2-1|-
TGCAGTGCTAGTGGAGGGGGGCTATTCGACAATGAGCAGTTCTTC
CSASGGGLFDNEQFF